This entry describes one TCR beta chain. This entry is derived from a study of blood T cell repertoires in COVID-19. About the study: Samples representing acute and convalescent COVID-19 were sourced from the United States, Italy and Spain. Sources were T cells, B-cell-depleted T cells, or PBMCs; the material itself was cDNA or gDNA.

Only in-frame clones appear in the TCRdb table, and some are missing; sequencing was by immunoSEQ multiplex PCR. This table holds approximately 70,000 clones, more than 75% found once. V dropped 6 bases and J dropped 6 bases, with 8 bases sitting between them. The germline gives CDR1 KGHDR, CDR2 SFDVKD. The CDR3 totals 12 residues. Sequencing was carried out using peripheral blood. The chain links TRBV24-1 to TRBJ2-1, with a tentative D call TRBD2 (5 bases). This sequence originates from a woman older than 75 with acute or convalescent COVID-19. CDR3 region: CATSNSGNEQFF. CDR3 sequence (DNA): TGTGCCACCAGTAACAGCGGCAATGAGCAGTTCTTC.